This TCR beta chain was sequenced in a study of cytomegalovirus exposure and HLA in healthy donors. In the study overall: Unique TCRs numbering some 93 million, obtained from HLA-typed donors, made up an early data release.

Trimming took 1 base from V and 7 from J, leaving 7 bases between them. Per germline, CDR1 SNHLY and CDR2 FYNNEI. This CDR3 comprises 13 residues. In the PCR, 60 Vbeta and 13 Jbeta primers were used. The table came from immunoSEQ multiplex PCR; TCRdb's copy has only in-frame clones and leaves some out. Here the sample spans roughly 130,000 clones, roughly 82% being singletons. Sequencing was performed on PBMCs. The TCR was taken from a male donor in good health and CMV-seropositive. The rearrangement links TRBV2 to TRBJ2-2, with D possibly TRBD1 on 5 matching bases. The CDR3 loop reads CASSEEGFGELFF. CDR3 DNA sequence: TGTGCCAGCAGTGAAGAGGGGTTCGGGGAGCTGTTTTTT.